This entry lists 24 T cell receptor beta chains sequenced from one sample in a study of T-cell reconstitution after alpha-beta-depleted transplantation in children. Unique molecular identifiers were built into the TCRbeta library. Each CDR3 protein gets one entry after TCRdb re-called the PCR reads with MiXCR. Here the sample spans fewer than 750,000 distinct CDR3 sequences, roughly 27% being singletons. The specimen comprised PBMCs, sampled before TCRalphabeta/CD19-depleted stem cell transplant. These receptors were obtained from a boy under three years old with Wiskott-Aldrich syndrome, due to receive a stem cell transplant.

This chain uses TRBV13 with TRBJ2-1; no firm D call. Germline lookup yields CDR1 PRHDT and CDR2 FYEKMQ (reference sequence). The V gene lost 1 base and the J gene lost 8 bases, with 9 bases spanning the gap. This CDR3 region has 13 residues. CDR3 residues: CASSLVSQDEQFF. CDR3 nucleotides: TGTGCCAGCAGCTTAGTATCTCAGGATGAGCAGTTCTTC.

The V call is TRBV20-1, the J call TRBJ2-2, with D unresolved. Germline loops: CDR1 DFQATT, CDR2 SNEGSKA (reference sequence). Trimming left V 7 bases short and J 4 bases short, with 19 bases between. The CDR3 runs 15 residues. The CDR3 sequence is CSVSGLLFGTGELFF. In DNA form, the CDR3 reads TGCAGTGTCTCGGGCCTCTTATTTGGCACCGGGGAGCTGTTTTTT.

J is TRBJ2-5 and V is TRBV12-3 or TRBV12-4, with 14 bases lining up with TRBD2. The trim removed 3 bases at V and 5 bases at J, leaving 11 bases unmatched. The CDR3 covers 18 residues. CDR3 coding DNA: TGTGCCAGCAGTTTCGCCCGGGGACTAGCGGGAGTAGACGAGACCCAGTACTTC. Translating it yields CASSFARGLAGVDETQYF.

V and J are TRBV6-1 and TRBJ2-4; a weak D match, TRBD1 (6 bases). V lost 5 bases to trimming and J lost 1 base, with 15 bases between them. From germline, CDR1 is MNHNS and CDR2 SASEGT. The CDR3 consists of 16 residues. CDR3 protein: CASSRLQGSAKNIQYF. The CDR3 DNA reads as TGTGCCAGCAGTAGATTACAGGGATCCGCCAAAAACATTCAGTACTTC.

This clonotype was seen only a few times. V is TRBV11-1 and J is TRBJ2-1; 13 bases are shared with TRBD2. The CDR3 sequence is 18 residues long. With 3 bases clipped from V and 1 base from J, the junction kept 6 bases outside the gene matches. Germline V gene data show CDR1 as SGHAT and CDR2 as FQDESV (reference sequence). CDR3 sequence (DNA): TGTGCCAGCAGCTTCCGGACTAGCGGGAGAAGGTCCTACAATGAGCAGTTCTTC. Its protein is CASSFRTSGRRSYNEQFF.

This clonotype was counted a few times. The V gene is TRBV3-1, the J gene TRBJ1-2; D gene ambiguous. V was clipped by 2 bases and J by 2 bases, with 3 bases between them. CDR3 length: 12 amino acids. CDR1 and CDR2 (germline): LGHDT, YNNKEL (reference sequence). The CDR3 DNA is TGTGCCAGCAGCCAACTGAACTATGGCTACACCTTC. Its protein is CASSQLNYGYTF. Together with reference TRBV3-1 and TRBJ1-2, the CDR3 gives the full variable domain: DTAVSQTPKYLVTQMGNDKSIKCEQNLGHDTMYWYKQDSKKFLKIMFSYNNKELIINETVPNRFSPKSPDKAHLNLHINSLELGDSAVYFCASSQLNYGYTFGSGTRLTVV.

A few counts support this clonotype. The V gene is TRBV20-1, the J gene TRBJ2-5; the match to TRBD2 covers 8 bases. CDR3 length: 15 residues. Per germline, CDR1 DFQATT and CDR2 SNEGSKA (reference sequence). The junction had 6 bases not matched to a gene; V was cut back by 2 bases and J by 1 base. CDR3 nucleotide sequence: TGCAGTGCTAGATCAGCGGGAGATGTCCAAGAGACCCAGTACTTC. Residues: CSARSAGDVQETQYF.

This clonotype was observed a few times. The V gene is TRBV12-3 or TRBV12-4, the J gene TRBJ1-3, with TRBD1 as a possible D gene (6 bases). This CDR3 has 16 amino acids. Between the trimmed V and J ends, which lost 3 bases and 0 bases, there was a span of 12 bases. This chain's CDR3 is CASSFGRGFSGNTIYF. Here the CDR3 DNA reads TGTGCCAGCAGTTTTGGCAGGGGATTCTCTGGAAACACCATATATTTT.

The rearrangement uses TRBV11-2 and TRBJ2-3; 10 bases map to TRBD2. The CDR3 is made up of 17 amino acids. Germline V CDR1 and CDR2: SGHAT, FQNNGV. V lost 0 bases, J lost 5 bases, and 8 bases stayed unmatched. The CDR3 loop is CASSLEASGSGGDTQYF. For the CDR3, the DNA is TGTGCCAGCAGCTTAGAGGCTAGCGGGAGTGGTGGAGATACGCAGTATTTT.

This clonotype has a handful of counts. This rearrangement joins TRBV20-1 to TRBJ2-2; TRBD1 matches 7 bases. Germline V gene data show CDR1 as DFQATT and CDR2 as SNEGSKA (reference sequence). The CDR3 covers 14 residues. J was trimmed by 2 bases and V by 6 bases; bases with no gene match: 6. This chain's CDR3 is CSAYHRGNTGELFF. CDR3 DNA sequence: TGCAGTGCGTATCACAGGGGAAACACCGGGGAGCTGTTTTTT.

This clonotype appeared a few times. J is TRBJ2-5 and V is TRBV3-1; 7 positions agree with TRBD2. The trim removed 4 bases at V and 5 bases at J, leaving 10 bases unmatched. Germline CDR1 LGHDT, CDR2 YNNKEL (reference sequence). This CDR3 region has 15 residues. CDR3 sequence (DNA): TGTGCCAGCAGCCCGGGACTAACCCCTTCGGAGACCCAGTACTTC. Amino acid sequence: CASSPGLTPSETQYF.

This rearrangement joins TRBV7-6 to TRBJ2-2; D call uncertain. The CDR3 length is 14 residues. CDR1 is SGHVS and CDR2 is FNYEAQ in the germline V gene. V was trimmed by 1 base and J by 6 bases, leaving 9 bases between them. CDR3 sequence reads: CASSLDYGAGELFF. The CDR3 nucleotides read TGTGCCAGCAGCTTAGATTATGGCGCCGGGGAGCTGTTTTTT. The variable domain in full, completed from reference TRBV7-6 and TRBJ2-2, reads GAGVSQSPRYKVTKRGQDVALRCDPISGHVSLYWYRQALGQGPEFLTYFNYEAQQDKSGLPNDRFSAERPEGSISTLTIQRTEQRDSAMYRCASSLDYGAGELFFGEGSRLTVL.

A few counts support this clonotype. The chain recombines TRBV28 with TRBJ1-5, with D possibly being TRBD1 (6 bases). Germline values: CDR1 MDHEN, CDR2 SYDVKM. This CDR3 is built from 15 residues. V was clipped by 5 bases and J by 3 bases, with 14 bases between them. Written as DNA, the CDR3 is TGTGCCAGCAGTCCTACGGGACAAATCAATCAGCCCCAGCATTTT. Translating gives CASSPTGQINQPQHF.

In DNA, the CDR3 is TGTGCCAGCAGTGAAGTATTGGCAGGGAGGGAGACCCAGTACTTC. This translates into CASSEVLAGRETQYF. This rearrangement joins TRBV6-1 to TRBJ2-5; weak D call: TRBD2 (6 bases). There are 15 residues in the CDR3. CDR1 is MNHNS and CDR2 is SASEGT in the germline V gene. Trimming took off 1 base at V and 5 bases at J, with 14 bases between the two ends.

J is TRBJ1-4 and V is TRBV5-1; D might be TRBD1 (5 bases). The germline CDR1 and CDR2 sequences are SGHRS and YFSETQ. The CDR3 consists of 15 residues. V was clipped by 0 bases and J by 6 bases, with 12 bases between them. CDR3 nucleotides: TGCGCCAGCAGCTTGGGACAGCGAAGTGATGAAAAACTGTTTTTT. Protein sequence: CASSLGQRSDEKLFF.

This chain connects TRBV28 to TRBJ2-2; TRBD1 might be the D (6 bases). The CDR3 is 15 amino acids. The germline V and J ends were trimmed by 4 bases and 1 base, with 10 bases remaining between them. The germline V gene has CDR1 MDHEN and CDR2 SYDVKM. This CDR3 is CASSSPGQNTGELFF. The CDR3 DNA reads as TGTGCCAGCAGTTCCCCGGGACAGAACACCGGGGAGCTGTTTTTT.

This clonotype was found a few times. The rearrangement uses TRBV2 and TRBJ1-5; D gene unclear. V gave up 5 bases and J gave up 5 bases, with 4 bases separating them. This CDR3 has 11 amino acids. Germline CDR1 is SNHLY and CDR2 is FYNNEI. CDR3 sequence reads: CASSQDQPQHF. In DNA, the CDR3 is TGTGCCAGCAGTCAGGATCAGCCCCAGCATTTT.

The V gene is TRBV20-1, the J gene TRBJ2-7, with 10 positions matching TRBD2. The CDR3 totals 14 residues. V lost 4 bases, J lost 7 bases, and 10 bases stayed unmatched. Germline values: CDR1 DFQATT, CDR2 SNEGSKA (reference sequence). The DNA of the CDR3 is TGCAGTGCTATACAGCGGGAGGGCCGGTATGAGCAGTACTTC. It specifies CSAIQREGRYEQYF.

This chain joins TRBV7-3 and TRBJ2-3; D is undetermined. This CDR3 contains 13 residues. Looked up from germline, CDR1 is SGHTA and CDR2 is FQGTGA. Trimming removed 5 bases at V and 2 bases at J, with 8 bases between. CDR3 in amino acids: CASSHLFTDTQYF. CDR3 in DNA: TGTGCCAGCAGCCATCTATTCACAGATACGCAGTATTTT.

This clonotype came up a few times. J is TRBJ2-7 and V is TRBV12-3 or TRBV12-4; TRBD2 matches at 14 bases. V dropped 1 base and J dropped 8; count of bases not matched to a gene: 1. CDR3 size: 14 residues. The CDR3 DNA follows: TGTGCCAGCAGTTTAGGGACTAGCGGGAGGAAGCAGTACTTC. It codes for CASSLGTSGRKQYF.

The J gene is TRBJ1-6, the V gene TRBV20-1; 9 nucleotides agree with TRBD1. Germline V gene lookup returns CDR1 DFQATT and CDR2 SNEGSKA (reference sequence). V was pared by 5 bases and J by 6 bases, with 11 bases of the junction left unmatched. This CDR3 has 16 residues. The CDR3 sequence: CSAGPVGTGSNSPLHF. The CDR3 nucleotides are TGCAGTGCTGGCCCGGTCGGGACAGGGTCTAATTCACCCCTCCACTTT.

This clonotype has only a few counts. The CDR3 loop is CASSRLFSKPQGEQFF. DNA for the CDR3: TGTGCCAGCAGTCGACTATTTTCCAAGCCCCAGGGTGAGCAGTTCTTC. J is TRBJ2-1 and V is TRBV6-5; D is tentatively TRBD1 or TRBD2 (5 bases each). The CDR3 has 16 amino acids. Trimming shortened V by 5 bases and J by 9 bases, and 23 bases separated the two germline ends. Germline CDR1 reads MNHEY; CDR2 reads SVGAGI.

The rearrangement links TRBV5-1 to TRBJ2-3; D not resolved. Germline loops: CDR1 SGHRS, CDR2 YFSETQ. CDR3 length: 16 amino acids. Trimming removed 5 bases from V and 2 bases from J, with 18 bases in between. The CDR3 DNA is TGCGCCAGCAGTAGTCTGGCTGTACCCGACACAGATACGCAGTATTTT. Residues: CASSSLAVPDTDTQYF.

The chain uses TRBV5-1 and TRBJ2-7; no reliable D call. CDR1 and CDR2 (germline): SGHRS, YFSETQ. The CDR3 loop spans 15 amino acids. Trimming removed 0 bases at V and 0 bases at J, with 10 bases between. The CDR3, as DNA: TGCGCCAGCAGCTTGGGACTGTCTAGCTCCTACGAGCAGTACTTC. This gives the protein CASSLGLSSSYEQYF.